This T cell receptor (beta chain) is drawn from a study of cytomegalovirus exposure and HLA in healthy donors. Overall study context: The 110 million or so unique TCR beta sequences, from 150 million to 200 million T cells, were found by an earlier analysis. Findings of the study overall: The dataset shows that most TCR sequences were rare, while some public TCRs occurred in many donors. Within an earlier analysis, most TCR beta V segments proved productive either about 90% or about 30% of the time. V segments that were indistinguishable, TRBV6-2 and TRBV6-3 among them, were omitted from analysis.

V trimming: 3 bases; J trimming: 5 bases; junction bases outside the gene matches: 3. The CDR3 contains 14 residues. CDR1 and CDR2 (germline): SGHAT, FQNNGV. It was with 60 Vbeta and 13 Jbeta primers that the PCR ran. TCRdb's table, derived via immunoSEQ multiplex PCR, lists solely in-frame clones and lacks some. The table includes around 190,000 clones, over 70% detected once. Remarks on this clone: Its specificity is unknown.

Sequenced: PBMCs. The sequence derives from a woman between 45 and 60 years old in good health and CMV-seronegative. This rearrangement joins TRBV11-2 to TRBJ2-5; 10 bases are a match to TRBD2. The CDR3 DNA sequence: TGTGCCAGCAGCTTCAGCGGGGGGGGTGAGACCCAGTACTTC. Translation: CASSFSGGGETQYF.